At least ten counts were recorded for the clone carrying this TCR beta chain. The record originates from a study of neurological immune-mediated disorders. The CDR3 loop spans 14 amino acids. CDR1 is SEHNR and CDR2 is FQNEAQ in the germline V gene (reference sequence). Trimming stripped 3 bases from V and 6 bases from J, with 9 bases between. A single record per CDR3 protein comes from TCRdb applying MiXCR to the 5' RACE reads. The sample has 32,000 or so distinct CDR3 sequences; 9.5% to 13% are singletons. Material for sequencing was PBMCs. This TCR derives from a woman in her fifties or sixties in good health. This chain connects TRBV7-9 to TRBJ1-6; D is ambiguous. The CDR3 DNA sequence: TGTGCCAGCAGCTTTGAGTGGGTTAATTCACCCCTCCACTTT. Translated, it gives CASSFEWVNSPLHF.